Detailed here is one TCR beta chain. What it binds is unknown. The data derive from a study of T cell responses to AZD1222 COVID-19 vaccine. Whole-study results and caveats: The study sampled repertoires only after the peak T cell response. Donors in the cohort were predominantly white British and more often female, and clonal diversity was possibly underestimated. Unmutated variant regions reportedly attract nearly half of all spike-specific TCRs.

CDR1 LGHDT and CDR2 YNNKEL come from the germline V gene (reference sequence). Trimming took 5 bases from V and 7 from J, leaving 11 bases between them. This CDR3 comprises 12 residues. Sequencing was performed with immunoSEQ multiplex PCR; in TCRdb, only in-frame clones are kept and a portion is missing. This sample carries fewer than 150,000 clones, about 91% of them seen once, and the ten largest clones take 6.5%. The chain carries TRBV3-1 (or the pseudogene TRBV3-2) and TRBJ1-2; no clear D. This specimen consisted of peripheral blood, obtained 28 days after the second AZD1222 dose. The receptor comes from an adult who received the AZD1222 COVID-19 vaccine. The CDR3 region is CASSVLSGGYTF. The CDR3 DNA reads as TGTGCCAGCAGCGTCCTCTCTGGTGGCTACACCTTC.